This T cell receptor beta chain is from a study of blood T cell repertoires in COVID-19 (dated by TCRdb to 2020 to 2022). Describing the broader study: The collaborator samples originated in the United States, Italy and Spain and spanned the acute and convalescent phases of COVID-19. Samples came from the ongoing ImmuneRACE study (first 160 participants) plus 1,254 subjects from 6 global collaborators. The repertoires were released in a freely available public database intended as a resource for research on the immune response to SARS-CoV-2. Where available, HLA class I and class II types were obtained from metadata supplied by the sample provider rather than from assay-based typing. The prospective study material was composed of cDNA or gDNA derived from T cells, B-cell-depleted T cells, or PBMCs. The dataset comprised deeply sampled blood TCRbeta repertoires from subjects exposed to, actively infected with, or recovered from COVID-19. A de-identified subject ID, COVID-19 status, age in years and sex were almost always included in the sample metadata. General findings and caveats noted by the study authors: The amount of clinical and demographic metadata varied by source and participant and was provided uncurated.

TCRbeta CDR3 regions were amplified from genomic DNA by means of the immunoSEQ Assay, a bias-controlled multiplex PCR. Under the source paper's analysis protocol: The number of nucleated cells in each sample was estimated from the amplification of reference gene primers within the assay. To quantify the absolute abundance of each unique TCRbeta CDR3 rearrangement, sequence reads were collapsed and filtered. For each sample, productive Simpson clonality was calculated by taking the square root of Simpson's diversity index across productive rearrangements. TCRdb took this table from immuneACCESS and kept in-frame rearrangements with V and J called. Such tables lack part of the clones; where checked against another copy, unresolved V genes explain under half of the gap, and the rest is unexplained. Clone size and V and J calls were adopted from that table, with D and trimming inferred from the DNA. Recorded for this sample are about 250,000 clones; around 84% of them occurred a single time. Around 1.7% of the sample belongs to the ten largest clones.

In the prospective study, participants were about 18 to 95 years old, resided in around 25 geographic areas of the United States, and were enrolled through a virtual design. In the prospective study, cohorts were assigned on the basis of participant-reported clinical history obtained from a screening survey and a study questionnaire. Recovered participants in ImmuneRACE Cohort 3 were defined by two consecutive negative NP/OP PCR tests, clearance by a healthcare professional, or resolution of symptoms. In the prospective study, mobile phlebotomists collected whole blood, serum and a nasopharyngeal or oropharyngeal swab from each participant. Additional blood draws and questionnaires over an approximately two-month period could optionally be provided by prospective study participants. Blood samples from the prospective study were shipped frozen or at room temperature prior to DNA extraction. From the germline V gene, CDR1 is KGHSH and CDR2 is LQKENI. From cysteine to phenylalanine, the CDR3 is 13 amino acids long. The retained sequence is limited to the CDR3, 39 bases, with the frame set at the first base. The V and J ends are trimmed by 2 bases and 9 bases, leaving 8 bases between them.

A word on this clone: Which antigen it targets is not known. Base quality data are lacking; no much larger clone is found one base away.

This receptor was taken from a man aged 40-55 years who had recovered from COVID-19. The V gene is TRBV18 and the J gene is TRBJ1-6; no D gene is confidently identified. The sample comprised PBMCs or T cells enriched from blood (not recorded which). Read as DNA, the sequence is TGTGCCAGCTCACCAGGGCCAGGTTCACCCCTCCACTTT. It codes for CASSPGPGSPLHF.